This paragraph reports one T cell receptor (beta chain). The junction and the germline gene differ at one end; a read error may be behind it. The CDR3 sequence is 13 residues long. CDR1 SEHNR and CDR2 FQNEAQ come from the germline V gene (reference sequence). The data belong to a study of technical replicates of blood from several donors. Libraries were prepared by immunoSEQ multiplex PCR; TCRdb keeps only in-frame clonotypes and omits some of them. This table has about 70,000 clones, 80% to 95% appearing once. The chain carries TRBV7-9 and TRBJ1-1, with TRBD1 as a possible D gene (6 bases). The sample consisted of PBMCs. This clonotype was obtained from a human donor in good health. Some clones in this sample may be carry-over from other donors' samples. Here the CDR3 DNA reads TGTGCCAGCAGCGCAGGGACACCCTCTGGGGGTCTCTTT. Encoded protein: CASSAGTPSGGLF.